Shown below are 12 T cell receptor beta chains from a single sample sequenced in a study of cytomegalovirus exposure and HLA in healthy donors. 13 Jbeta primers and 60 Vbeta primers were used for the PCR. The protocol was immunoSEQ multiplex PCR, while the TCRdb copy is restricted to in-frame clones and leaves out a portion. The sample yields 110,000 to 150,000 clones, roughly 73% seen once. The specimen was PBMCs. The source is a human donor in good health.

The CDR3 here is CAWSHTSGPTDTQYF. CDR3 nucleotides: TGTGCCTGGAGTCACACTAGCGGGCCCACAGATACGCAGTATTTT. The J gene is TRBJ2-3, the V gene TRBV30; 9 nucleotides align to TRBD2. CDR3 length: 15 residues. Trimming cost V 2 bases and J 2 bases; bases outside gene matches: 5. Looked up from germline, CDR1 is GTSNPN and CDR2 is SVGIG (reference sequence).

This clone was detected a few times. The chain combines TRBV5-6 with TRBJ2-7; 8 bases match TRBD2. The CDR3 length is 13 residues. Germline V gene lookup returns CDR1 SGHDT and CDR2 YYEEEE. After removal of 4 bases from V and 2 bases from J, the junction contained 2 bases not matched to a gene. The CDR3 DNA reads as TGTGCCAGCAGCAAACTAGCGGCCTACGAGCAGTACTTC. Translated: CASSKLAAYEQYF.

This clone was picked up a small number of times. The chain uses TRBV5-1 and TRBJ2-2; 9 bases match TRBD2. Germline CDR1 is SGHRS and CDR2 is YFSETQ. V shed 1 base and J 5 bases; nucleotides not matched to a gene: 0. CDR3 length equals 14 residues. CDR3 sequence: CASSLTSGTGELFF. The CDR3 DNA is TGCGCCAGCAGCTTGACTAGCGGGACCGGGGAGCTGTTTTTT.

CDR3 loop: CASSLAGGNTDTQYF. The CDR3 nucleotides are TGTGCCAGCAGCTTAGCGGGAGGAAACACAGATACGCAGTATTTT. The rearrangement uses TRBV7-9 and TRBJ2-3; D may be TRBD2 (6 bases). The CDR3 length is 15 residues. Germline CDR1 SEHNR, CDR2 FQNEAQ (reference sequence). V dropped 0 bases and J dropped 2 bases, with 9 bases sitting between them.

This sequence joins TRBV30 and TRBJ1-5; 10 bases match TRBD1. With 5 bases clipped from V and 6 bases from J, the junction kept 7 bases outside the gene matches. CDR1 GTSNPN and CDR2 SVGIG come from the germline V gene (reference sequence). This CDR3 comprises 14 residues. The CDR3 here is CAWSTDRGFQPQHF. The DNA for the CDR3 is TGTGCCTGGTCGACGGACAGGGGGTTTCAGCCCCAGCATTTT.

The V gene is TRBV7-3, the J gene TRBJ2-3; 8 bases agree with TRBD1. V lost 5 bases to trimming and J lost 2 bases; unmatched junction nucleotides: 9. The germline CDR1 and CDR2 sequences are SGHTA and FQGTGA. The CDR3 length is 16 residues. The CDR3 protein is CASSHPGQDLTDTQYF. As DNA, the CDR3 is TGTGCCAGCAGCCATCCGGGACAGGACCTCACAGATACGCAGTATTTT.

This chain connects TRBV4-2 to TRBJ2-5; the match to TRBD2 covers 9 bases. Trimming at V came to 3 bases and at J to 3 bases, leaving 5 bases not matched to a gene. The CDR3 covers 15 residues. Germline CDR1 and CDR2: LGHNA and YNFKEQ. The CDR3 sequence is CASSHLTSGKETQYF. DNA of the CDR3: TGTGCCAGCAGCCACCTGACTAGCGGTAAAGAGACCCAGTACTTC.

The chain combines TRBV5-1 with TRBJ1-6; 9 nucleotides line up with TRBD1. J lost 9 bases, V lost 3 bases, and 10 bases had no gene match. Germline V lookup: CDR1 SGHRS, CDR2 YFSETQ. CDR3 length: 16 residues. CDR3 protein: CASSWARDRVGSPLHF. CDR3 nucleotide sequence: TGCGCCAGCAGCTGGGCCCGGGACAGGGTCGGTTCACCCCTCCACTTT. Complete variable domain (other parts from reference TRBV5-1 and TRBJ1-6): KAGVTQTPRYLIKTRGQQVTLSCSPISGHRSVSWYQQTPGQGLQFLFEYFSETQRNKGNFPGRFSGRQFSNSRSEMNVSTLELGDSALYLCASSWARDRVGSPLHFGNGTRLTVT.

The genes are TRBV5-1 and TRBJ2-2; TRBD2 aligns across 10 bases. The length of the CDR3 is 16 residues. V was pared by 1 base and J by 5 bases, with 5 bases of the junction left unmatched. CDR1 and CDR2 (germline): SGHRS, YFSETQ. CDR3 region: CASSLHTSGTTGELFF. As DNA, the CDR3 is TGCGCCAGCAGCTTGCATACTAGCGGGACTACCGGGGAGCTGTTTTTT. The entire variable domain, with the rest obtained from reference TRBV5-1 and TRBJ2-2, is as follows: KAGVTQTPRYLIKTRGQQVTLSCSPISGHRSVSWYQQTPGQGLQFLFEYFSETQRNKGNFPGRFSGRQFSNSRSEMNVSTLELGDSALYLCASSLHTSGTTGELFFGEGSRLTVL.

A single count supports this clone. The chain combines TRBV6-1 with TRBJ2-5; 12 bases fit TRBD2. This CDR3 region has 14 residues. V shed 6 bases and J 6 bases; nucleotides not matched to a gene: 5. Germline V gives CDR1 MNHNS, CDR2 SASEGT. As DNA, the CDR3 is TGTGCCAGCAGCCAGACTAGCGGGAGACAGACCCAGTACTTC. Translation: CASSQTSGRQTQYF.

V usage is TRBV10-3 and J usage is TRBJ2-7, with TRBD2 matching 13 bases. CDR3 size: 15 residues. Germline V lookup: CDR1 ENHRY, CDR2 SYGVKD. With 6 bases clipped from V and 4 bases from J, the junction kept 6 bases outside the gene matches. The CDR3 DNA reads TGTGCCATCAGACCCGGGACTAGCGGGAATTACGAGCAGTACTTC. Residues: CAIRPGTSGNYEQYF.

This chain joins TRBV11-2 and TRBJ1-2; 9 bases match TRBD1. The CDR3 has 15 amino acids. With 2 bases clipped from V and 4 bases from J, the junction kept 5 bases outside the gene matches. CDR1 SGHAT and CDR2 FQNNGV come from the germline V gene. The CDR3 DNA reads TGTGCCAGCAGCTTAACCGAGACAGGGGGCTATGGCTACACCTTC. Encoded protein: CASSLTETGGYGYTF.